A selection of T cell receptor beta chains follows, all from one sample in a study of T cell changes during pregnancy in multiple sclerosis. The assay was immunoSEQ multiplex PCR, and TCRdb's table has in-frame clones only and misses some. The table includes about 75,000 clones, approximately 93% detected once. Source: CD4+ T cells from peripheral blood mononuclear cells, taken after pregnancy. These receptors were obtained from a female donor with multiple sclerosis, enrolled in a pregnancy study. The CDR3 runs from the conserved cysteine through the conserved F or W. Each record gives: CDR3 DNA, CDR3 protein, D gene, CDR3 length, V gene, clone size, J gene. The D gene is left open where the match is weak. Clone size is stated in some rows and not others, as once, few, many or a class when expanded.

CDR3 DNA: TGTGCCAGTAGTAGACGGACAGGGGGCGGGGAGACCCAGTACTTC
CDR3 protein: CASSRRTGGGETQYF
D gene: TRBD1
CDR3 length: 15
V gene: TRBV19
clone size: .
J gene: TRBJ2-5

CDR3 DNA: TGTGCCAGCAGTTTCGGACAACCCGAATACGAGCAGTACTTC
CDR3 protein: CASSFGQPEYEQYF
D gene: .
CDR3 length: 14
V gene: TRBV27
clone size: .
J gene: TRBJ2-7

CDR3 DNA: TGTGCCAGCAGCTCGGGACTAGCGGGAGATTATGGGGCCAACGTCCTGACTTTC
CDR3 protein: CASSSGLAGDYGANVLTF
D gene: TRBD2
CDR3 length: 18
V gene: TRBV9
clone size: .
J gene: TRBJ2-6

CDR3 DNA: TGCGCCAGCAGCATCCAGACAGGGGCGGTAGGCAATGAGCAGTTCTTC
CDR3 protein: CASSIQTGAVGNEQFF
D gene: TRBD1
CDR3 length: 16
V gene: TRBV5-1
clone size: .
J gene: TRBJ2-1

CDR3 DNA: TGTGCCAGCAGCTTTAGTCGGCAGGGGGCACGGACCGGGGAGCTGTTTTTT
CDR3 protein: CASSFSRQGARTGELFF
D gene: TRBD1
CDR3 length: 17
V gene: TRBV7-9
clone size: .
J gene: TRBJ2-2

CDR3 DNA: TGTGCCAGTGTAACCGGGACAGCTACAACTAAGGCTTTCTTT
CDR3 protein: CASVTGTATTKAFF
D gene: TRBD1
CDR3 length: 14
V gene: TRBV7-8
clone size: .
J gene: TRBJ1-1

CDR3 DNA: TGTGCCAGCTCACTAGGGCCCGCGGGGACAGGTCCCAGGACTGAAGCTTTCTTT
CDR3 protein: CASSLGPAGTGPRTEAFF
D gene: TRBD1
CDR3 length: 18
V gene: TRBV18
clone size: .
J gene: TRBJ1-1

CDR3 DNA: TGTGCCACCAGCAGAGAATCAGGGGCTTTCCCAGATACGCAGTATTTT
CDR3 protein: CATSRESGAFPDTQYF
D gene: .
CDR3 length: 16
V gene: TRBV15
clone size: .
J gene: TRBJ2-3

CDR3 DNA: TGTGCCAGCAGCGTACAGGGACAGACTGGGGCCAACGTCCTGACTTTC
CDR3 protein: CASSVQGQTGANVLTF
D gene: TRBD1
CDR3 length: 16
V gene: TRBV4-2
clone size: once
J gene: TRBJ2-6

CDR3 DNA: TGCAGCGTGGGACAGGGGGCCGGTCAGCCCCAGCATTTT
CDR3 protein: CSVGQGAGQPQHF
D gene: TRBD1
CDR3 length: 13
V gene: TRBV29-1
clone size: .
J gene: TRBJ1-5

CDR3 DNA: TGTGCCACAATCGGACAGGGGGGGTTCTACGAGCAGTACTTC
CDR3 protein: CATIGQGGFYEQYF
D gene: TRBD1
CDR3 length: 14
V gene: TRBV10-3
clone size: .
J gene: TRBJ2-7

CDR3 DNA: TGCGCCAGCAGCCTGACGGAAAGGGAGGTCGGGCAGTACTTC
CDR3 protein: CASSLTEREVGQYF
D gene: .
CDR3 length: 14
V gene: TRBV4-1
clone size: .
J gene: TRBJ2-7

CDR3 DNA: TGTGCCAGTAGTATAGATCAGGGTTTACAGATGATGAATGAGCAGTTCTTC
CDR3 protein: CASSIDQGLQMMNEQFF
D gene: .
CDR3 length: 17
V gene: TRBV19
clone size: .
J gene: TRBJ2-1

CDR3 DNA: TGCGCCAGCAGCTCGACAGGGGAAAAACTGTTTTTT
CDR3 protein: CASSSTGEKLFF
D gene: TRBD1
CDR3 length: 12
V gene: TRBV5-1
clone size: once
J gene: TRBJ1-4

CDR3 DNA: TGTGCCAGCAGCTTAGGGACTAGCGGGAGGGAGACCCAGTACTTC
CDR3 protein: CASSLGTSGRETQYF
D gene: TRBD2
CDR3 length: 15
V gene: TRBV5-6
clone size: .
J gene: TRBJ2-5

CDR3 DNA: TGTGCCAGCAGCGCCACTCGGGACCAGGGAGGGGGGGAGCAGTACTTC
CDR3 protein: CASSATRDQGGGEQYF
D gene: .
CDR3 length: 16
V gene: TRBV7-8
clone size: .
J gene: TRBJ2-7

CDR3 DNA: TGTGCCAGCAGCGCCTCGACAGGGAACGAGCAGTACTTC
CDR3 protein: CASSASTGNEQYF
D gene: TRBD1
CDR3 length: 13
V gene: TRBV7-6
clone size: .
J gene: TRBJ2-7

CDR3 DNA: TGTGCCAGCTCACCAACAGGGAGCCTCCAAGAGACCCAGTACTTC
CDR3 protein: CASSPTGSLQETQYF
D gene: .
CDR3 length: 15
V gene: TRBV18
clone size: .
J gene: TRBJ2-5

CDR3 DNA: TGTGCCAGCAGCCCTTATCCCTTCACAGATACGCAGTATTTT
CDR3 protein: CASSPYPFTDTQYF
D gene: .
CDR3 length: 14
V gene: TRBV5-4
clone size: .
J gene: TRBJ2-3

CDR3 DNA: TGTGCCAGCAGTCCCACGGGACAGGTCGAGTCGTCCCTCCACTTT
CDR3 protein: CASSPTGQVESSLHF
D gene: TRBD1
CDR3 length: 15
V gene: TRBV28
clone size: once
J gene: TRBJ1-6

CDR3 DNA: TGCGCCAGCAGCTTGCCCCTAGCTGGGTCCAAAAACATTCAGTACTTC
CDR3 protein: CASSLPLAGSKNIQYF
D gene: .
CDR3 length: 16
V gene: TRBV5-1
clone size: .
J gene: TRBJ2-4

CDR3 DNA: TGTGCCAGTAGTAAAGGAGTTCCAGGGGGAATGAACACTGAAGCTTTCTTT
CDR3 protein: CASSKGVPGGMNTEAFF
D gene: TRBD1
CDR3 length: 17
V gene: TRBV19
clone size: .
J gene: TRBJ1-1

CDR3 DNA: TGTGCCAGCAGCTCCGGCGGGAGGGGAAATTACGAGCAGTACTTC
CDR3 protein: CASSSGGRGNYEQYF
D gene: TRBD2
CDR3 length: 15
V gene: TRBV5-4
clone size: .
J gene: TRBJ2-7

CDR3 DNA: TGTGCCAGCAGCTTAGATTTGGCGGGAGGAGGGGAGCAGTTCTTC
CDR3 protein: CASSLDLAGGGEQFF
D gene: TRBD2
CDR3 length: 15
V gene: TRBV7-2
clone size: .
J gene: TRBJ2-1

CDR3 DNA: TGTGCCAGCAGACAACAGGGGGCTGGGACTGAAGCTTTCTTT
CDR3 protein: CASRQQGAGTEAFF
D gene: TRBD1
CDR3 length: 14
V gene: TRBV6-4
clone size: .
J gene: TRBJ1-1

CDR3 DNA: TGTGCCACCCTCTCTAGCGGGAGTTACAATGAGCAGTTCTTC
CDR3 protein: CATLSSGSYNEQFF
D gene: TRBD2
CDR3 length: 14
V gene: TRBV6-5
clone size: .
J gene: TRBJ2-1

CDR3 DNA: TGTGCCAGCAGGGGGGCTACCACAGATACGCAGTATTTT
CDR3 protein: CASRGATTDTQYF
D gene: .
CDR3 length: 13
V gene: TRBV7-3
clone size: .
J gene: TRBJ2-3

CDR3 DNA: TGTGCCAGCAGCGTAGATGCGGGAGACACAGATACGCAGTATTTT
CDR3 protein: CASSVDAGDTDTQYF
D gene: TRBD2
CDR3 length: 15
V gene: TRBV9
clone size: .
J gene: TRBJ2-3

CDR3 DNA: TGTGCCAGTAGGGGGACAGTTGGATATGGCTACACCTTC
CDR3 protein: CASRGTVGYGYTF
D gene: TRBD1
CDR3 length: 13
V gene: TRBV19
clone size: .
J gene: TRBJ1-2

CDR3 DNA: TGTGCCAGCAGCCCTCGGGACAGCTATTCTGGCTACACCTTC
CDR3 protein: CASSPRDSYSGYTF
D gene: TRBD1
CDR3 length: 14
V gene: TRBV28
clone size: .
J gene: TRBJ1-2

CDR3 DNA: TGTGCCAGCAGCTCCGGGGTCGGCACAGATACGCAGTATTTT
CDR3 protein: CASSSGVGTDTQYF
D gene: .
CDR3 length: 14
V gene: TRBV9
clone size: .
J gene: TRBJ2-3

CDR3 DNA: TGTGCCAGCAGAGGTGTCAGGCTAACCTTGAACACCGGGGAGCTGTTTTTT
CDR3 protein: CASRGVRLTLNTGELFF
D gene: .
CDR3 length: 17
V gene: TRBV2
clone size: .
J gene: TRBJ2-2

CDR3 DNA: TGTGCCAGCAGTCGCCTCGGTAGCAATCAGCCCCAGCATTTT
CDR3 protein: CASSRLGSNQPQHF
D gene: .
CDR3 length: 14
V gene: TRBV28
clone size: .
J gene: TRBJ1-5

CDR3 DNA: TGTGCCAGCTCACCCCTTTGGACAGGGGGTGATGCCGGGGAGCTGTTTTTT
CDR3 protein: CASSPLWTGGDAGELFF
D gene: TRBD1
CDR3 length: 17
V gene: TRBV18
clone size: .
J gene: TRBJ2-2

CDR3 DNA: TGTGCCAGCAGCCGGCAGGGGGGAAACACCATATATTTT
CDR3 protein: CASSRQGGNTIYF
D gene: .
CDR3 length: 13
V gene: TRBV9
clone size: .
J gene: TRBJ1-3

CDR3 DNA: TGTGCCAGCAGCCCCGACCCATTCTCGGGGGCTTTCTTT
CDR3 protein: CASSPDPFSGAFF
D gene: .
CDR3 length: 13
V gene: TRBV5-4
clone size: .
J gene: TRBJ1-1

CDR3 DNA: TGCGCCAGCAGCATACAGGGGGCTGACACTGAAGCTTTCTTT
CDR3 protein: CASSIQGADTEAFF
D gene: TRBD1
CDR3 length: 14
V gene: TRBV5-1
clone size: .
J gene: TRBJ1-1

CDR3 DNA: TGTGCCAGCAGTTGGAGAACAGGGTCGGGGGAGCAGTACTTC
CDR3 protein: CASSWRTGSGEQYF
D gene: .
CDR3 length: 14
V gene: TRBV27
clone size: .
J gene: TRBJ2-7

CDR3 DNA: TGTGCTAGCAGCTTATCAGGGGCCGGGGAGCTGTTTTTT
CDR3 protein: CASSLSGAGELFF
D gene: .
CDR3 length: 13
V gene: TRBV7-7
clone size: .
J gene: TRBJ2-2

CDR3 DNA: TGCGCCAGCAGCTGGGGGGGACTAGTACGCACAGATACGCAGTATTTT
CDR3 protein: CASSWGGLVRTDTQYF
D gene: TRBD2
CDR3 length: 16
V gene: TRBV5-1
clone size: .
J gene: TRBJ2-3

CDR3 DNA: TGCAGCGGGCGGACAGGGAGATTGACTGAAGCTTTCTTT
CDR3 protein: CSGRTGRLTEAFF
D gene: TRBD1
CDR3 length: 13
V gene: TRBV29-1
clone size: few
J gene: TRBJ1-1

CDR3 DNA: TGTGCCAGCAGCCAAGATCCGGACAGGGCACATGAAAAACTGTTTTTT
CDR3 protein: CASSQDPDRAHEKLFF
D gene: TRBD1
CDR3 length: 16
V gene: TRBV4-2
clone size: .
J gene: TRBJ1-4

CDR3 DNA: TGTGCCAGCAGACCTCTAGCGGGACTTCGCACAGATACGCAGTATTTT
CDR3 protein: CASRPLAGLRTDTQYF
D gene: TRBD2
CDR3 length: 16
V gene: TRBV11-3
clone size: .
J gene: TRBJ2-3

CDR3 DNA: TGCGCCAGCAGCCCTCGGGGACAGGGTTTAGCGGCCCAAGAGACCCAGTACTTC
CDR3 protein: CASSPRGQGLAAQETQYF
D gene: TRBD1
CDR3 length: 18
V gene: TRBV4-3
clone size: .
J gene: TRBJ2-5

CDR3 DNA: TGTGCCAGCAGCTTAGCCGCAGGGAAGGGGAACACTGAAGCTTTCTTT
CDR3 protein: CASSLAAGKGNTEAFF
D gene: .
CDR3 length: 16
V gene: TRBV7-9
clone size: once
J gene: TRBJ1-1

CDR3 DNA: TGTGCCAGCAGCCTTACGACAGGGAGAGGTGGCTACACCTTC
CDR3 protein: CASSLTTGRGGYTF
D gene: TRBD1
CDR3 length: 14
V gene: TRBV28
clone size: .
J gene: TRBJ1-2

CDR3 DNA: TGTGCCAGCACATGGACACAGAGAAGCGAGCAGTACTTC
CDR3 protein: CASTWTQRSEQYF
D gene: .
CDR3 length: 13
V gene: TRBV6-1
clone size: .
J gene: TRBJ2-7

CDR3 DNA: TGTGCCTGGAGTGTACGAGTGGAGGCTTCCCTGCGAGGGCAGTACTTC
CDR3 protein: CAWSVRVEASLRGQYF
D gene: .
CDR3 length: 16
V gene: TRBV30
clone size: .
J gene: TRBJ2-7

CDR3 DNA: TGTGCCAGCAGTTACTCCGACAGGGGCAAGGCTTTCTTT
CDR3 protein: CASSYSDRGKAFF
D gene: TRBD1
CDR3 length: 13
V gene: TRBV6-5
clone size: few
J gene: TRBJ1-1

CDR3 DNA: TGTGCCAGCAGCTTAGTAGGGGGCGGGCAGCAAGAGACCCAGTACTTC
CDR3 protein: CASSLVGGGQQETQYF
D gene: TRBD1
CDR3 length: 16
V gene: TRBV7-2
clone size: .
J gene: TRBJ2-5

CDR3 DNA: TGTGCCAGCAGTTTATCTTCAGGGGTATCCTCTGGGGCCAACGTCCTGACTTTC
CDR3 protein: CASSLSSGVSSGANVLTF
D gene: .
CDR3 length: 18
V gene: TRBV27
clone size: .
J gene: TRBJ2-6

CDR3 DNA: TGTGCCAGCAGCTCCCTAGCGGTTAGCTCCTACGAGCAGTACTTC
CDR3 protein: CASSSLAVSSYEQYF
D gene: TRBD2
CDR3 length: 15
V gene: TRBV7-8
clone size: .
J gene: TRBJ2-7

CDR3 DNA: TGTGCCAGCAGCTTGTCTAGCGGGAATTACAATGAGCAGTTCTTC
CDR3 protein: CASSLSSGNYNEQFF
D gene: TRBD2
CDR3 length: 15
V gene: TRBV7-9
clone size: .
J gene: TRBJ2-1

CDR3 DNA: TGTGCCAGCACAGAGGTCAATGAGCAGTTCTTC
CDR3 protein: CASTEVNEQFF
D gene: .
CDR3 length: 11
V gene: TRBV6-6
clone size: once
J gene: TRBJ2-1

CDR3 DNA: TGTGCCAGCAGACCGGGAATGAACACCGGGGAGCTGTTTTTT
CDR3 protein: CASRPGMNTGELFF
D gene: .
CDR3 length: 14
V gene: TRBV25-1
clone size: .
J gene: TRBJ2-2

CDR3 DNA: TGTGCCAGCAGTTTGCCGCGGAGCTCTGGAAACACCATATATTTT
CDR3 protein: CASSLPRSSGNTIYF
D gene: .
CDR3 length: 15
V gene: TRBV28
clone size: .
J gene: TRBJ1-3

CDR3 DNA: TGTGCCATCAGTGCCCTAGCGGGAGTTTCCTCCAATGAGCAGTTCTTC
CDR3 protein: CAISALAGVSSNEQFF
D gene: TRBD2
CDR3 length: 16
V gene: TRBV10-3
clone size: .
J gene: TRBJ2-1

CDR3 DNA: TGCGCCAGCAGCCTGTACAGGGGTGCCTATAATTCACCCCTCCACTTT
CDR3 protein: CASSLYRGAYNSPLHF
D gene: TRBD1
CDR3 length: 16
V gene: TRBV5-1
clone size: .
J gene: TRBJ1-6

CDR3 DNA: TGTGCCAGCTCCGGGACAGGGGAACAGCCCCAGCATTTT
CDR3 protein: CASSGTGEQPQHF
D gene: TRBD1
CDR3 length: 13
V gene: TRBV2
clone size: .
J gene: TRBJ1-5

CDR3 DNA: TGTGCCAGCCGCGGGGGAGGAGCAGATACGCAGTATTTT
CDR3 protein: CASRGGGADTQYF
D gene: TRBD2
CDR3 length: 13
V gene: TRBV19
clone size: .
J gene: TRBJ2-3